The T cell receptor (beta chain) described here comes from a study of post-analysis software for immune sequencing data. The study, taken as a whole, reports: Roughly 5 TRBV segments, TRBV5-6, TRBV5-1 and TRBV20-1 among them, were found more frequent in patients than controls. People with multiple sclerosis had a significantly lower normalized Chao1 diversity than controls did. When the samples were clustered directly with F measure, those that had been prepared in the same batch showed strong co-clustering.

On this clonotype: Its antigen is still unknown.

Prepared TCR beta cDNA libraries contained unique molecular identifiers. One entry per CDR3 protein, called by TCRdb with MiXCR from the PCR reads. Altogether about 430,000 distinct CDR3 sequences are present, roughly 40% being singletons, with the ten largest covering under 9%. The CDR3 spans 15 residues. The V end lost 1 base, the J end lost 7 bases, and 14 bases lay between the germline ends. Germline CDR1 and CDR2: SEHNR and FQNEAQ (reference sequence). The gene calls are TRBV7-9 and TRBJ2-1, with D perhaps matching TRBD2 (6 bases). The receptor was isolated from a girl aged 2 to 10 with multiple sclerosis. The sequenced sample was blood. CDR3 region: CASSLEGPGRNEQFF. The CDR3 region has the DNA TGTGCCAGCAGCTTAGAGGGCCCAGGGAGGAATGAGCAGTTCTTC.